These 29 T cell receptor beta chains originate from one sample sequenced in a study of T cell clusters in autoimmune cytopenias. TRB rearrangements were amplified by touch-down multiplex PCR with mixed TRB-A/B primers. TCRdb reanalyzed the multiplex PCR reads, giving one entry per CDR3 protein sequence and no DNA. The sample is made up of under 7,500 distinct CDR3 sequences, and the top ten hold about 60% of it. About 39,000 genome equivalents of blood DNA were amplified for TRB. The sample was also reused in another study, on T cell repertoires in aging, cancer and after chemotherapy.

Material for sequencing was peripheral blood. These receptors all come from a human donor in good health.

This sequence joins TRBV10-3 and TRBJ2-3; TCRdb's assignment of TRBD1 cannot be checked, as there is no DNA. The CDR3 covers 14 residues. Per the germline V gene, CDR1 is ENHRY and CDR2 is SYGVKD. The chain's CDR3 is CAISPGLLTDTQYF.

This chain joins TRBV6-6 and TRBJ2-7; TCRdb names TRBD1, which stays unverified in the absence of DNA. Germline assignment: CDR1 MNHNY and CDR2 SVGAGI (reference sequence). The CDR3 contains 15 residues. CDR3 amino acids: CASSYGGTGGHEQYF.

V usage is TRBV7-9 and J usage is TRBJ2-3; checking the TCRdb D call of TRBD2 is not possible without DNA. Germline V lookup: CDR1 SEHNR, CDR2 FQNEAQ (reference sequence). The CDR3 runs 16 residues. This chain's CDR3 is CASSSTSGRVRDTQYF.

The rearrangement links TRBV19 to TRBJ2-3; the TRBD1 assignment by TCRdb is unverifiable without DNA. Germline V gene sequence: CDR1 LNHDA, CDR2 SQIVND (reference sequence). CDR3 length: 11 residues. CDR3 sequence: CASSPGQRQYF. Based on the CDR3 plus reference TRBV19 and TRBJ2-3, the full variable domain is DGGITQSPKYLFRKEGQNVTLSCEQNLNHDAMYWYRQDPGQGLRLIYYSQIVNDFQKGDIAEGYSVSREKKESFPLTVTSAQKNPTAFYLCASSPGQRQYFGPGTRLTVL.

The chain employs TRBV4-3 and TRBJ2-7. The germline V gene has CDR1 LGHNA and CDR2 YSLEER. This CDR3 region has 15 residues. CDR3: CASSQGQEGSYEQYF.

CDR3 loop: CASSYGGLSGNTIYF. V gene TRBV6-5 combines with J gene TRBJ1-3; the D gene TCRdb calls, TRBD1, cannot be checked with no DNA. From germline, CDR1 is MNHEY and CDR2 SVGAGI. This CDR3 comprises 15 residues.

The chain has TRBV19 and TRBJ1-5; the TCRdb D gene call, TRBD1, has no DNA to confirm it. CDR1 is LNHDA and CDR2 is SQIVND in the germline V gene (reference sequence). The CDR3 extends over 12 amino acids. The CDR3 protein is CASRVRDQPQHF. Using reference TRBV19 and TRBJ1-5 for the parts outside the CDR3, the full variable domain is DGGITQSPKYLFRKEGQNVTLSCEQNLNHDAMYWYRQDPGQGLRLIYYSQIVNDFQKGDIAEGYSVSREKKESFPLTVTSAQKNPTAFYLCASRVRDQPQHFGDGTRLSIL.

The rearrangement joins TRBV12-3 or TRBV12-4 to TRBJ2-5; there is no DNA to check the TCRdb D call of TRBD1. The CDR3 covers 15 residues. The CDR3 spells CASSYADRDQETQYF.

The chain recombines TRBV6-5 with TRBJ1-1. Looked up from germline, CDR1 is MNHEY and CDR2 is SVGAGI. CDR3 length equals 13 residues. CDR3 loop: CASRLTRNTEAFF.

Measured by frequency, this clonotype is medium-sized. The chain combines TRBV11-1 with TRBJ2-2; TCRdb's D call, TRBD1, is unchecked because there is no DNA. CDR1 and CDR2 from the germline V gene are SGHAT and FQDESV (reference sequence). This CDR3 is built from 14 residues. CDR3 residues: CASSWDRVTGELFF.

This chain links TRBV19 with TRBJ2-5; TCRdb outputs TRBD1, but without DNA this stays unchecked. The germline V gene has CDR1 LNHDA and CDR2 SQIVND (reference sequence). The CDR3 is 15 amino acids. CDR3: CASSSQPGQGQTQYF.

Measured by frequency, this clonotype is medium-sized. This rearrangement joins TRBV20-1 to TRBJ2-5. The length of the CDR3 is 13 residues. The germline V gene encodes CDR1 DFQATT and CDR2 SNEGSKA (reference sequence). Here the CDR3 reads CSAQTEYQETQYF.

This chain uses TRBV19 with TRBJ1-1. The CDR3 totals 12 residues. CDR1 and CDR2 (germline): LNHDA, SQIVND (reference sequence). The CDR3 spells CASRVTNTEAFF.

The J gene is TRBJ2-2, the V gene TRBV5-4. CDR3 size: 14 residues. CDR1 is SGHNT, CDR2 YYREEE, per germline (reference sequence). The CDR3 protein is CASSYQANTGELFF.

The rearrangement uses TRBV6-5 and TRBJ2-1. The CDR3 runs 15 residues. Germline CDR1 MNHEY, CDR2 SVGAGI. CDR3 sequence: CASSTAGSSYNEQFF.

This clonotype is called large (0.1 to 1%) based on its frequency. V is TRBV19 and J is TRBJ1-1; TCRdb reports TRBD1, a call that lacks DNA to check it against. The CDR3 has 13 residues. The germline CDR1 and CDR2 sequences are LNHDA and SQIVND (reference sequence). CDR3 residues: CASSTTGGAEAFF.

The V and J genes are TRBV30 and TRBJ1-4; TCRdb names TRBD1, which stays unverified in the absence of DNA. The CDR3 length is 13 residues. Germline CDR1 GTSNPN, CDR2 SVGIG (reference sequence). The CDR3: CAWSSGQGRKLFF.

The chain combines TRBV5-1 with TRBJ2-7; checking the TCRdb D call of TRBD1 is not possible without DNA. The germline V gene encodes CDR1 SGHRS and CDR2 YFSETQ. The CDR3 totals 13 residues. The CDR3 here is CASSSGGYYEQYF.

This sequence joins TRBV19 and TRBJ1-1. CDR3 size: 13 residues. Germline-derived CDR1 and CDR2 are LNHDA and SQIVND (reference sequence). Here the CDR3 reads CASSMLDGYEAFF. The full variable domain, in which reference TRBV19 and TRBJ1-1 provide the parts outside the CDR3, is DGGITQSPKYLFRKEGQNVTLSCEQNLNHDAMYWYRQDPGQGLRLIYYSQIVNDFQKGDIAEGYSVSREKKESFPLTVTSAQKNPTAFYLCASSMLDGYEAFFGQGTRLTVV.

V is TRBV6-1 and J is TRBJ2-7. The CDR3 contains 14 residues. Germline V gene lookup returns CDR1 MNHNS and CDR2 SASEGT. This CDR3 is CASTDSGRTYEQYF.

This sequence joins TRBV12-3 or TRBV12-4 and TRBJ2-3; without DNA, the TCRdb call of TRBD2 cannot be checked. The CDR3 extends over 15 amino acids. The CDR3 region is CASSLSGAGSNTQYF.

The genes are TRBV19 and TRBJ2-3; as DNA is missing, the TRBD1 call by TCRdb cannot be tested. The germline V gene has CDR1 LNHDA and CDR2 SQIVND (reference sequence). The CDR3 extends over 16 amino acids. CDR3: CASSIGAGGSTDTQYF.

This chain uses TRBV6-1 with TRBJ2-7; TCRdb lists TRBD1, though no DNA is available to test this call. This CDR3 region has 15 residues. Looked up from germline, CDR1 is MNHNS and CDR2 is SASEGT. The chain's CDR3 is CASSENPGFSYEQYF.

The chain has TRBV27 and TRBJ2-5; TCRdb designates TRBD1, a call that cannot be tested without DNA. The CDR3 sequence is 13 residues long. Germline V gene lookup returns CDR1 MNHEY and CDR2 SMNVEV (reference sequence). The CDR3 spells CASSLTGGETQYF.

V gene TRBV20-1 combines with J gene TRBJ2-7; the D call from TCRdb, TRBD1, cannot be confirmed without DNA. The CDR3 length is 17 residues. The germline V gene has CDR1 DFQATT and CDR2 SNEGSKA (reference sequence). CDR3 protein: CSARDWTVPRLTAEQYF.

This chain joins TRBV6-1 and TRBJ2-7; TCRdb indicates TRBD1, and absent DNA this call remains unverified. The germline gives CDR1 MNHNS, CDR2 SASEGT. CDR3 size: 13 residues. The CDR3 here is CASGRDISYEQYF.

This chain links TRBV6-1 with TRBJ2-3; TCRdb reports TRBD1, a call that lacks DNA to check it against. CDR1 is MNHNS, CDR2 SASEGT, per germline. The CDR3 length is 13 residues. The CDR3 reads CASREGGTDTQYF.

This chain joins TRBV29-1 and TRBJ2-2; TCRdb gives TRBD2 as the D gene, but with no DNA this cannot be confirmed. Germline CDR1 reads SQVTM; CDR2 reads ANQGSEA. The CDR3 sequence is 12 residues long. This CDR3 is CSGRAGTGELFF.

The chain couples TRBV10-3 to TRBJ2-7; TCRdb designates TRBD1, a call that cannot be tested without DNA. CDR1 and CDR2 from the germline V gene are ENHRY and SYGVKD. This CDR3 is 13 amino acids long. CDR3 sequence: CAISGGPGREQYF.